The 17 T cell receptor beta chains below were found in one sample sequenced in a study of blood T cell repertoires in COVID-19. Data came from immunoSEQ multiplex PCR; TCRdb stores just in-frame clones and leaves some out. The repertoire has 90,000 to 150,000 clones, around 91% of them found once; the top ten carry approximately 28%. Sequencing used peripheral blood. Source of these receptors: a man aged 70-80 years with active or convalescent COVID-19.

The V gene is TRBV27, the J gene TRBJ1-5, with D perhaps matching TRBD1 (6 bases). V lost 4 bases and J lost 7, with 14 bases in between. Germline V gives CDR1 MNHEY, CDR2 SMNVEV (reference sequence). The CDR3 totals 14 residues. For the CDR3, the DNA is TGTGCCAGCAGTTCCGCCACAGGGACCCAGCCCCAGCATTTT. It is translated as CASSSATGTQPQHF.

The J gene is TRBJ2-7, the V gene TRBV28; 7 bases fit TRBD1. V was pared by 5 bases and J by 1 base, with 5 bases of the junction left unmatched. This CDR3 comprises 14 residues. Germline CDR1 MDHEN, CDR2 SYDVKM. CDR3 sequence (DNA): TGTGCCAGCAGTACCGGGACAGCTTCCTACGAGCAGTACTTC. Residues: CASSTGTASYEQYF. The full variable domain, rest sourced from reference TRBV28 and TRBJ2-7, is DVKVTQSSRYLVKRTGEKVFLECVQDMDHENMFWYRQDPGLGLRLIYFSYDVKMKEKGDIPEGYSVSREKKERFSLILESASTNQTSMYLCASSTGTASYEQYFGPGTRLTVT.

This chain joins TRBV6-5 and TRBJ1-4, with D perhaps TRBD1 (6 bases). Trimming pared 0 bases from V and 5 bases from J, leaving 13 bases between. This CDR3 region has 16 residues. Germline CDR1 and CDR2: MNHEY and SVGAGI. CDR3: CASSYSSGQWNEKLFF. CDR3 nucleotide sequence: TGTGCCAGCAGTTACTCGAGCGGACAGTGGAATGAAAAACTGTTTTTT.

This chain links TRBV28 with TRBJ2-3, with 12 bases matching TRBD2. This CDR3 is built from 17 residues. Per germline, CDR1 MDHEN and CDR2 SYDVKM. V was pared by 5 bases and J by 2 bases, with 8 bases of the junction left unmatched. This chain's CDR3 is CASSLNRLAGDTDTQYF. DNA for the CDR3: TGTGCCAGCAGTCTGAACCGACTAGCGGGGGACACAGATACGCAGTATTTT. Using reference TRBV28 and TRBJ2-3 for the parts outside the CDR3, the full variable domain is DVKVTQSSRYLVKRTGEKVFLECVQDMDHENMFWYRQDPGLGLRLIYFSYDVKMKEKGDIPEGYSVSREKKERFSLILESASTNQTSMYLCASSLNRLAGDTDTQYFGPGTRLTVL.

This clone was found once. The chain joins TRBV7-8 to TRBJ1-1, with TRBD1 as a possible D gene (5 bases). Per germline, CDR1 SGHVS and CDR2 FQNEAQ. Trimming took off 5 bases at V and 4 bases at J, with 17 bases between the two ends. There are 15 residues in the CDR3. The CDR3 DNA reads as TGTGCCAGCAGCCGACGTTTAGGGGTGGCCACTGAAGCTTTCTTT. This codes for CASSRRLGVATEAFF. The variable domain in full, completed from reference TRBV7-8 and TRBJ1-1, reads GAGVSQSPRYKVAKRGQDVALRCDPISGHVSLFWYQQALGQGPEFLTYFQNEAQLDKSGLPSDRFFAERPEGSVSTLKIQRTQQEDSAVYLCASSRRLGVATEAFFGQGTRLTVV.

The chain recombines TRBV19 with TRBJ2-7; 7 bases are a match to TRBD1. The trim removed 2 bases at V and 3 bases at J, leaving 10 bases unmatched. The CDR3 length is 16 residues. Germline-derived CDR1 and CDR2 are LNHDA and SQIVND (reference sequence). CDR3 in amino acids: CASSILGGSSFYEQYF. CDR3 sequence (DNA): TGTGCCAGTAGTATATTAGGGGGCAGTAGCTTCTACGAGCAGTACTTC.

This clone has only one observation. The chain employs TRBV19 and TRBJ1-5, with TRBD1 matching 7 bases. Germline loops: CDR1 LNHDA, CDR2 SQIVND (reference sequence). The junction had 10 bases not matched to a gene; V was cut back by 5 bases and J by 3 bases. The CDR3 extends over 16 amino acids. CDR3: CASSRPTQGNNQPQHF. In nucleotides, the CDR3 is TGTGCCAGTAGTCGCCCGACACAGGGGAACAATCAGCCCCAGCATTTT. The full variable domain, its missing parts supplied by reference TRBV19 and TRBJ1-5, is DGGITQSPKYLFRKEGQNVTLSCEQNLNHDAMYWYRQDPGQGLRLIYYSQIVNDFQKGDIAEGYSVSREKKESFPLTVTSAQKNPTAFYLCASSRPTQGNNQPQHFGDGTRLSIL.

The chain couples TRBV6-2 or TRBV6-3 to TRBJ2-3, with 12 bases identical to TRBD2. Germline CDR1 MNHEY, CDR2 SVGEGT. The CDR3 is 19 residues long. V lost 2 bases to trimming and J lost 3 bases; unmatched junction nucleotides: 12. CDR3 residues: CASSYPTSGSSGNTDTQYF. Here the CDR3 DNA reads TGTGCCAGCAGTTACCCGACTAGCGGGAGTTCGGGTAATACAGATACGCAGTATTTT.

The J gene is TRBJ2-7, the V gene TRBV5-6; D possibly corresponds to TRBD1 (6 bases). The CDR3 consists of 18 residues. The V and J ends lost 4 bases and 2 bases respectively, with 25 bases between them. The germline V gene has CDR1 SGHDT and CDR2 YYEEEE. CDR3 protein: CASSLPPQGRVETYEQYF. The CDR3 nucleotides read TGTGCCAGCAGCCTCCCCCCACAGGGAAGAGTCGAAACCTACGAGCAGTACTTC.

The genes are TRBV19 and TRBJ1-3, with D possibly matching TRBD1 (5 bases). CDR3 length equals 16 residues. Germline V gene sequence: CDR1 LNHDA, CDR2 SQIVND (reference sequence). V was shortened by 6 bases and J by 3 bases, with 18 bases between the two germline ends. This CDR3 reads CASRPRASSGGNTIYF. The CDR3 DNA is TGTGCCAGTAGACCCAGGGCCTCCTCGGGTGGAAACACCATATATTTT. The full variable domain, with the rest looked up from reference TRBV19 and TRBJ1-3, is DGGITQSPKYLFRKEGQNVTLSCEQNLNHDAMYWYRQDPGQGLRLIYYSQIVNDFQKGDIAEGYSVSREKKESFPLTVTSAQKNPTAFYLCASRPRASSGGNTIYFGEGSWLTVV.

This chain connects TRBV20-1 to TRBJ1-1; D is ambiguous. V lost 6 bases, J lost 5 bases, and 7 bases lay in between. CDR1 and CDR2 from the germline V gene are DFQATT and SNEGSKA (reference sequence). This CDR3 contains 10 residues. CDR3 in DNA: TGCAGTGCGAGGAGGACTGAAGCTTTCTTT. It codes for CSARRTEAFF.

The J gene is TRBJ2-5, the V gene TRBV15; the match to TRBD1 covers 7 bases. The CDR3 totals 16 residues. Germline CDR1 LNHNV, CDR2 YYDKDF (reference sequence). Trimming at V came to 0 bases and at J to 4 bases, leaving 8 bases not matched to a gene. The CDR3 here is CATSRDQGVALETQYF. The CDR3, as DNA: TGTGCCACCAGCAGAGATCAGGGGGTAGCCCTAGAGACCCAGTACTTC.

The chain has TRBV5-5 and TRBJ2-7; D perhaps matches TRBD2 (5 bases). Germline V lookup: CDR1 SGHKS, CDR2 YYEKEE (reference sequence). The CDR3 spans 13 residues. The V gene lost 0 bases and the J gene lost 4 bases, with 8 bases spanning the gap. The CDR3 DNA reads TGTGCCAGCAGCTTGGCGAGGGATTACGAGCAGTACTTC. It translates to CASSLARDYEQYF.

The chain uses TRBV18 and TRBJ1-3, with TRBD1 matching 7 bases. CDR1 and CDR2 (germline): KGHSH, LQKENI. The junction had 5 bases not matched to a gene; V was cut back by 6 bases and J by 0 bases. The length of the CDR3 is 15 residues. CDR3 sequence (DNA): TGTGCCAGCTCTGGGACAGCCAACTCTGGAAACACCATATATTTT. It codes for CASSGTANSGNTIYF. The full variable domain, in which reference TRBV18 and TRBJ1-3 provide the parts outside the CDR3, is NAGVMQNPRHLVRRRGQEARLRCSPMKGHSHVYWYRQLPEEGLKFMVYLQKENIIDESGMPKERFSAEFPKEGPSILRIQQVVRGDSAAYFCASSGTANSGNTIYFGEGSWLTVV.

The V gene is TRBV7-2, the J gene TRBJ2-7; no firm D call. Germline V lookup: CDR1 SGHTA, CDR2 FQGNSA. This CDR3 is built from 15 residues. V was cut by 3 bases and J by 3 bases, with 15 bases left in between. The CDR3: CASSLASSDVYEQYF. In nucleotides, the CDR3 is TGTGCCAGCAGCTTGGCTAGTTCTGATGTCTACGAGCAGTACTTC.

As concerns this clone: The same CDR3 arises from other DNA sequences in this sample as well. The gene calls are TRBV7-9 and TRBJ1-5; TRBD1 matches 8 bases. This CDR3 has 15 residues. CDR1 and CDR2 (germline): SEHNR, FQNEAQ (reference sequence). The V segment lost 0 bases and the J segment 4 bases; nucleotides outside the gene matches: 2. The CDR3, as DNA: TGTGCCAGCAGCTTAGCCGGGACAGGTAATCAGCCCCAGCATTTT. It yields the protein CASSLAGTGNQPQHF. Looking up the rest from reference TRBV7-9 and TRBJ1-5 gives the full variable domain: DTGVSQNPRHKITKRGQNVTFRCDPISEHNRLYWYRQTLGQGPEFLTYFQNEAQLEKSRLLSDRFSAERPKGSFSTLEIQRTEQGDSAMYLCASSLAGTGNQPQHFGDGTRLSIL.

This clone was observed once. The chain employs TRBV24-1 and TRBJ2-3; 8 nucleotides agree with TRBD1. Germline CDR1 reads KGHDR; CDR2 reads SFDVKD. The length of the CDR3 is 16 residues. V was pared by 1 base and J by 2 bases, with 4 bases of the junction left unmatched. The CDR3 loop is CATSDFGQGNTDTQYF. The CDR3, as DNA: TGTGCCACCAGTGATTTCGGACAGGGAAACACAGATACGCAGTATTTT.